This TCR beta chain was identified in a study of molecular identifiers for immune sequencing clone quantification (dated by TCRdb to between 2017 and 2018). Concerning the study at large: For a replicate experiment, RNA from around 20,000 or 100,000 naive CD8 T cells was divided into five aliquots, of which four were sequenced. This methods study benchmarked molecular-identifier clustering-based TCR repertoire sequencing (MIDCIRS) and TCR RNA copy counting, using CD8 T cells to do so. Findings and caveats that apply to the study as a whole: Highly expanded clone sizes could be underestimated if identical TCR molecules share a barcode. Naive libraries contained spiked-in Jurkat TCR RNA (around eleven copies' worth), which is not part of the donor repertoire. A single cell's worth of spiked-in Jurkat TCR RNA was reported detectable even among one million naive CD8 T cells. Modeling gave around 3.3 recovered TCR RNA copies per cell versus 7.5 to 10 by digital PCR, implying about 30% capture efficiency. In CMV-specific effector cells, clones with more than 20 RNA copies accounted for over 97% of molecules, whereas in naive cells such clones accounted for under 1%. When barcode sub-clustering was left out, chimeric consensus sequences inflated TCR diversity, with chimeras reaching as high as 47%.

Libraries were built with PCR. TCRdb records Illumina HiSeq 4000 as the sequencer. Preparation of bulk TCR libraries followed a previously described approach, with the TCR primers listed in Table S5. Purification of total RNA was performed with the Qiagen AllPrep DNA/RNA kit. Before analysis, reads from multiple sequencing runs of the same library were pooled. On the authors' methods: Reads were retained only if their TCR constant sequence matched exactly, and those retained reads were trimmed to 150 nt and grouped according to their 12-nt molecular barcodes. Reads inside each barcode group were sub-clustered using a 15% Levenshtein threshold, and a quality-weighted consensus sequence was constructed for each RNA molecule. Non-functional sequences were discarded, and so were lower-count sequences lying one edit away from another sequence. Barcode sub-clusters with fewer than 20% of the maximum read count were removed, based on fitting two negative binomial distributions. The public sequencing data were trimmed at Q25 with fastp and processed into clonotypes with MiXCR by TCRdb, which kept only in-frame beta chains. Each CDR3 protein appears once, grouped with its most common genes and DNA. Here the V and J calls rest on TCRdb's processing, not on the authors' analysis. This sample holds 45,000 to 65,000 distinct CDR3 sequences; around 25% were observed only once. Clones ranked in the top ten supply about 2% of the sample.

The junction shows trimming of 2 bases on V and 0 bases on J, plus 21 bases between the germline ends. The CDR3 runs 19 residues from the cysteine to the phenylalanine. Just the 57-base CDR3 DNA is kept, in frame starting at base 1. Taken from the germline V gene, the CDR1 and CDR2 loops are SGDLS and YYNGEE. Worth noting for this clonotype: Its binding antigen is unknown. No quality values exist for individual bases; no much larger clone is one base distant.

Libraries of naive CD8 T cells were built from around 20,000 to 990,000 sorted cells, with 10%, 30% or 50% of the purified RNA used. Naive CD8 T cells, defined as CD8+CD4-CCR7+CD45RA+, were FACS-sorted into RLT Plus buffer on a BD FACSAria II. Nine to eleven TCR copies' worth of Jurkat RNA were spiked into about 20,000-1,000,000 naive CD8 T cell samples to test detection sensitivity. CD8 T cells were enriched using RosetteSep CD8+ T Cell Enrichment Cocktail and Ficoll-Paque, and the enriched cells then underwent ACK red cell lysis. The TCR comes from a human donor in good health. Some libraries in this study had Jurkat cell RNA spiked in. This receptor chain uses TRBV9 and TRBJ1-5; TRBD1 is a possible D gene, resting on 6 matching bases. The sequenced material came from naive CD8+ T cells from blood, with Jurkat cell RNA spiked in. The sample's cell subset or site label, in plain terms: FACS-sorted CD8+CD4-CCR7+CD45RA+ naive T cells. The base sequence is TGTGCCAGCAGCGTCGTAGTCGGGACAAAAACATATAGCAATCAGCCCCAGCATTTT. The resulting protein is CASSVVVGTKTYSNQPQHF.